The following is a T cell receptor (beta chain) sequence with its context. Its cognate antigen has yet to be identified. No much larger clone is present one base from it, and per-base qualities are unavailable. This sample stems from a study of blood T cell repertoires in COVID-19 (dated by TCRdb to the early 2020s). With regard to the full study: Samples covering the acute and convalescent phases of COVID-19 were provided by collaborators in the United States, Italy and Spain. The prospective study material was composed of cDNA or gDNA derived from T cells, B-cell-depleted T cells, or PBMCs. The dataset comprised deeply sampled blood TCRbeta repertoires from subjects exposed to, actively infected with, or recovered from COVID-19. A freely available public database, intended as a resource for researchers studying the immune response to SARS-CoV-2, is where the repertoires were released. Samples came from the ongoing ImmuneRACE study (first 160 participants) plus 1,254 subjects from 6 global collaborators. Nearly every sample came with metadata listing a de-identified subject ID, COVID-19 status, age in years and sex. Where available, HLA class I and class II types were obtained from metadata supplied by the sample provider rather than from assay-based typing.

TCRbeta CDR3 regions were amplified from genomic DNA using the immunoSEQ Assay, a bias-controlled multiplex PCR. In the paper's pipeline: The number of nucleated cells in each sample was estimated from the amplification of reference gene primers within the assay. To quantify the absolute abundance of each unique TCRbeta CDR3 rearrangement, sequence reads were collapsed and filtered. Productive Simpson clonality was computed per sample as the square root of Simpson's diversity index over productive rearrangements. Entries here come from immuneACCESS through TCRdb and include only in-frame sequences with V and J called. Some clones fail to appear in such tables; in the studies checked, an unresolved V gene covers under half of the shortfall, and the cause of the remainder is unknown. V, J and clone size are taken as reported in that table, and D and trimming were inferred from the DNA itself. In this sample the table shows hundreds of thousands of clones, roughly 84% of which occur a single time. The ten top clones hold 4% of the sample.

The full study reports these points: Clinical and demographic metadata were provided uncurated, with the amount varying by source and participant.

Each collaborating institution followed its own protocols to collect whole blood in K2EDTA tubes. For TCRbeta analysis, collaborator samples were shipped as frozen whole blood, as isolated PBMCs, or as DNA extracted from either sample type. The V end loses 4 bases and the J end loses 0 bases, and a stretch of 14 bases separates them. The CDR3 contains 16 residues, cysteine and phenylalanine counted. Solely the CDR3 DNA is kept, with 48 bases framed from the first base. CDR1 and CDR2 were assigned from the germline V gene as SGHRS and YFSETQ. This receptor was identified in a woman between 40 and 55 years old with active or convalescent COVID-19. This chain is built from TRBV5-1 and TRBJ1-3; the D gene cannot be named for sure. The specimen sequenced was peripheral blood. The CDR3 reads CASSPRGDLSGNTIYF. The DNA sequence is TGCGCCAGCAGCCCTCGGGGAGACCTCTCTGGAAACACCATATATTTT.